A selection of T cell receptor beta chains follows, all from one sample in a study of shared clonotypes between healthy human individuals. The repertoire was sequenced with immunoSEQ multiplex PCR; TCRdb's copy has only in-frame clones and lacks some. The sample has 450,000 to 500,000 clones; around 80% are singletons. The sequenced material came from PBMCs. Source of these receptors: a woman aged 40-49 years in good health. Some clones in this sample may be carry-over from other donors' samples. The CDR3 runs from the conserved cysteine through the conserved F or W. The D gene is left open where the match is weak. Clone size is stated in some rows and not others, as once, few, many or a class when expanded.

>TRBV30|TRBJ2-6|NA|many
TGTGCCTGGTACGGGGGGCTTGGGGCCAACGTCCTGACTTTC
CAWYGGLGANVLTF
>TRBV6-5|TRBJ1-2|NA|few
TGTGCCAGCAGTTACCCGGACCGGGGCTACACCTTC
CASSYPDRGYTF
>TRBV4-2|TRBJ1-2|TRBD1|many
TGTGCCAGCAGCCAGGGACAGGACTATGGCTACACCTTC
CASSQGQDYGYTF
>TRBV5-4|TRBJ2-2|TRBD1|NA
TGTGCCAGCAGCCCCATACAGTCCGGGACAGTAAACACCGGGGAGCTGTTTTTT
CASSPIQSGTVNTGELFF
>TRBV11-2|TRBJ1-1|TRBD1|NA
TGTGCCAGCAGCCGGGACAGGTTCACTGAAGCTTTCTTT
CASSRDRFTEAFF
>TRBV5-6|TRBJ2-3|NA|NA
TGTGCCAGCAGCTACCCACTAGCCCTGAGCACAGATACGCAGTATTTT
CASSYPLALSTDTQYF
>TRBV7-3|TRBJ2-6|NA|NA
TGTGCCAGCACCTTACTTGGGTCTGGGGCCAACGTCCTGACTTTC
CASTLLGSGANVLTF
>TRBV6-1|TRBJ2-3|NA|NA
TGTGCCAGCAGTGGTAGGCCAGCAGTAATGACAACAGATACGCAGTATTTT
CASSGRPAVMTTDTQYF
>TRBV4-1|TRBJ2-7|NA|NA
TGCGCCAGCAGCCTCGGGGGCCTCCCGTACGAGCAGTACTTC
CASSLGGLPYEQYF
>TRBV5-1|TRBJ2-1|TRBD2|few
TGCGCCAGCAGCTTGACCACTAGCGGGAGGGGCTACAATGAGCAGTTCTTC
CASSLTTSGRGYNEQFF
>TRBV4-2|TRBJ2-1|NA|NA
TGTGCCAGCAGCCAAGATGAGGGGGTTGGCTACAATGAGCAGTTCTTC
CASSQDEGVGYNEQFF
>TRBV6-6|TRBJ2-7|TRBD1|once
TGTGCCAGCAGAAGGGCACTCGGACAGGGGGCGGGGGAGCAGTACTTC
CASRRALGQGAGEQYF
>TRBV28|TRBJ1-1|TRBD1|NA
TGTGCCAGCAGTTTATCTACAGGGGGCACTGAAGCTTTCTTT
CASSLSTGGTEAFF
>TRBV4-3|TRBJ2-1|TRBD1|NA
TGCGCCAGCAGCCAAGACTGGACAGGCGAAACGCTGGATGAGCAGTTCTTC
CASSQDWTGETLDEQFF
>TRBV5-6|TRBJ2-1|NA|once
TGTGCCAGCAGCTTGATTAATGAGCAGTTCTTC
CASSLINEQFF